This TCR beta chain was found in a study of CD8 T cells in ankylosing spondylitis. Regarding the study as a whole: Blood from ankylosing spondylitis patients appeared to carry a characteristic roughly eight-variant TCR beta motif.

TCRdb recomputed calls from the 5' RACE reads with MiXCR, one row per CDR3 protein. The sample consists of about 210,000 distinct CDR3 sequences, around 8% of them appearing once. The sample holds a few counts of this clonotype. The antigen remains undetermined. The ends lost 1 base at V and 4 bases at J; junction bases unmatched: 5. Germline loops: CDR1 SGHTA, CDR2 FQGNSA. This CDR3 spans 16 amino acids. The receptor comes from a female donor with ankylosing spondylitis or in good health (not recorded which). The chain couples TRBV7-2 to TRBJ2-7, with TRBD2 identical over 12 bases. Sequencing input: blood, either unsorted or a sorted T cell fraction (not recorded which). The CDR3 loop is CASSLGTSGNKYEQYF. CDR3 nucleotide sequence: TGTGCCAGCAGCTTAGGGACTAGCGGGAATAAGTACGAGCAGTACTTC.